This T cell receptor (beta chain) stems from a study of blood T cell repertoires in COVID-19 (dated by TCRdb to the early 2020s). Study-wide context: Collaborator samples came from the United States, Italy and Spain and covered acute and convalescent phases of COVID-19. The prospective study material was composed of cDNA or gDNA derived from T cells, B-cell-depleted T cells, or PBMCs. Deeply sampled blood TCRbeta repertoires from subjects exposed to, actively infected with, or recovered from COVID-19 were included in the dataset. The repertoires were made available in a free public database intended to serve as a resource for research on the immune response to SARS-CoV-2. Samples were obtained from the ongoing ImmuneRACE study (first 160 participants) and from some 1,200 subjects provided by 6 global collaborators. A de-identified subject ID, COVID-19 status, age in years and sex were almost always included in the sample metadata. Where available, HLA class I and class II types were taken from metadata supplied by the sample provider and were not determined by assay-based typing. Points the paper makes about the study in general: The amount of clinical and demographic metadata varied by source and participant and was provided uncurated.

TCRbeta CDR3 regions were amplified from genomic DNA by means of the immunoSEQ Assay, a bias-controlled multiplex PCR. Concerning the study's data processing: Nucleated cell counts per sample were estimated from amplification of reference gene primers within the assay. Sequence reads were collapsed and filtered to measure the absolute abundance of every unique TCRbeta CDR3 rearrangement. For each sample, productive Simpson clonality was calculated as the square root of Simpson's diversity index across productive rearrangements. Not all clones reach the TCRdb copy of this immuneACCESS table, which keeps in-frame sequences only. Checked studies attribute under half of the gap to unresolved V genes and leave the rest unexplained. V and J calls and clone size are copied from that table; D and trimming were computed from the DNA. The sample data list fewer than 350,000 clones, and roughly nine tenths of these were observed just once. The ten biggest clones cover less than 15% of the sample.

This clone was detected once. No cognate antigen has been identified for it. There are no base qualities to consult, and no much larger clone falls within one base. CDR1 and CDR2, looked up from the germline V gene, are SGHRS and YFSETQ. The CDR3 runs 14 residues from the cysteine to the phenylalanine. Just the 42-base CDR3 DNA is kept, in frame starting at base 1. The junction carries 8 bases between V and J, which are trimmed by 1 base and 1 base respectively. At one collaborating source in Seattle, patients were enrolled during active infection and were followed longitudinally through the course of disease. Collaborating institutions collected whole blood in K2EDTA tubes following their own protocols. Collaborator samples were shipped for TCRbeta analysis as frozen whole blood, isolated PBMCs, or DNA extracted from either sample type.

Recombination linked TRBV5-1 to TRBJ1-1; TRBD1 might be the D gene, on 5 matching bases. The clonotype originates from a woman aged 30 to 39 with COVID-19, enrolled during active disease. Sequenced input: peripheral blood. The CDR3 reads as follows: CASSLKGRNTEAFF. The nucleotides read TGCGCCAGCAGCTTGAAGGGGCGGAACACTGAAGCTTTCTTT. Reference TRBV5-1 and TRBJ1-1 genes cover what lies past the CDR3, so the full variable domain is KAGVTQTPRYLIKTRGQQVTLSCSPISGHRSVSWYQQTPGQGLQFLFEYFSETQRNKGNFPGRFSGRQFSNSRSEMNVSTLELGDSALYLCASSLKGRNTEAFFGQGTRLTVV.